The 10 T cell receptor beta chains below were found in one sample sequenced in a study of cytomegalovirus exposure and HLA in healthy donors. The PCR had 60 Vbeta and 13 Jbeta primers. Sequencing used immunoSEQ multiplex PCR; TCRdb keeps in-frame clones, though not all of them. The sample includes some 110,000 clones, 80% to 85% seen only once; the top ten take around 4%. The sample consisted of PBMCs. The receptors here all came from a young woman in good health and CMV-seronegative.

The V call is TRBV4-1, the J call TRBJ2-7; 11 positions match TRBD2. Germline-derived CDR1 and CDR2 are MGHRA and YSYEKL. The J segment lost 4 bases and the V segment lost 1 base, leaving 6 bases of the junction unmatched. The CDR3 contains 16 residues. The CDR3 DNA sequence: TGCGCCAGCAGCCAAGTACTAGCGGGAGAGGGGTACGAGCAGTACTTC. This encodes CASSQVLAGEGYEQYF.

The V call is TRBV10-3, the J call TRBJ2-2, with TRBD1 matching over 10 bases. This CDR3 has 15 amino acids. The germline V gene has CDR1 ENHRY and CDR2 SYGVKD. The J segment lost 3 bases and the V segment lost 6 bases, leaving 4 bases of the junction unmatched. The CDR3 region has the DNA TGTGCCATCAGGGGGGGGACAGGGGACACCGGGGAGCTGTTTTTT. It specifies CAIRGGTGDTGELFF.

The CDR3 DNA reads TGTGCCGGGACGGAACAGGGGGGGAAGACCCAGTACTTC. Amino acids: CAGTEQGGKTQYF. The chain recombines TRBV30 with TRBJ2-5; tentatively, D is TRBD1 (8 bases). The CDR3 is 13 amino acids. From germline, CDR1 is GTSNPN and CDR2 SVGIG (reference sequence). Trimming left V 8 bases short and J 6 bases short, with 19 bases between.

The rearrangement uses TRBV28 and TRBJ1-3; the D is unclear. The CDR3 covers 14 residues. With 5 bases removed from V and 0 bases from J, the gap between germline ends came to 8 bases. The germline V gene encodes CDR1 MDHEN and CDR2 SYDVKM. The DNA for the CDR3 is TGTGCCAGCAGTCTAATGCCCTCTGGAAACACCATATATTTT. This sequence encodes CASSLMPSGNTIYF.

The chain couples TRBV4-2 to TRBJ2-7, with D maybe TRBD2 (5 bases). Looked up from germline, CDR1 is LGHNA and CDR2 is YNFKEQ. There are 14 residues in the CDR3. Between the trimmed V and J ends, which lost 1 base and 3 bases, there was a span of 10 bases. CDR3 coding DNA: TGTGCCAGCAGCCAAGGAGGGAATAACTACGAGCAGTACTTC. Protein: CASSQGGNNYEQYF.

The chain uses TRBV19 and TRBJ2-1; 7 positions match TRBD2. The germline gives CDR1 LNHDA, CDR2 SQIVND (reference sequence). With V trimmed by 4 bases and J by 0 bases, 12 bases remained unmatched. This CDR3 has 18 amino acids. CDR3 in amino acids: CASSTPTGTTSSYNEQFF. Here the CDR3 DNA reads TGTGCCAGTAGTACCCCGACCGGGACTACAAGCTCCTACAATGAGCAGTTCTTC.

The chain is built from TRBV7-9 and TRBJ2-7; tentatively, D is TRBD2 (5 bases). The V end was cut by 6 bases, the J end by 2 bases, with 14 bases between. Germline-derived CDR1 and CDR2 are SEHNR and FQNEAQ (reference sequence). This CDR3 is 14 amino acids long. CDR3 loop: CASRQGGNPYEQYF. CDR3 sequence (DNA): TGTGCCAGCAGACAAGGAGGTAACCCCTACGAGCAGTACTTC.

V usage is TRBV5-1 and J usage is TRBJ1-4; D unresolved. Germline CDR1 is SGHRS and CDR2 is YFSETQ. The CDR3 has 13 residues. Trimming cost V 2 bases and J 7 bases, with 9 bases left between them. The DNA for the CDR3 is TGCGCCAGCAGCTTCCCGGGGAGTGAAAAACTGTTTTTT. Translated, it gives CASSFPGSEKLFF.

This clone has just a few counts. V is TRBV2 and J is TRBJ2-7, with 8 bases that match TRBD1. Per the germline V gene, CDR1 is SNHLY and CDR2 is FYNNEI. The CDR3 runs to 12 residues. V lost 6 bases and J lost 7; bases outside the gene matches: 5. The CDR3 region is CASSGQGEEQYF. In DNA form, the CDR3 reads TGTGCCAGCAGCGGACAGGGAGAAGAGCAGTACTTC.

The chain links TRBV4-2 to TRBJ2-5, with TRBD1 matching 7 bases. The DNA end is more similar to TRBJ2-7, so the J call may be wrong. CDR3 length: 14 residues. Germline V lookup: CDR1 LGHNA, CDR2 YNFKEQ. CDR3 bases: TGTGCCAGCAGCCAAGGGACAGGACCCTACGAGCAGTACTTC. It translates to CASSQGTGPYEQYF.